These T cell receptor beta chains were read from a single sample in a study of PD-1 blockade in classical Hodgkin lymphoma. Here immunoSEQ multiplex PCR was the method, and the copy in TCRdb shows in-frame clones only, minus some. Found here are 25,000 to 30,000 clones, roughly 90% of them singletons; the top ten hold 0.3% to 0.4%. Sample: CD4+ T cells from blood. The receptors shown here come from a human donor with classical Hodgkin lymphoma. The CDR3 runs from the conserved cysteine through the conserved F or W. The D gene is left open where the match is weak. Rows give clone size only sometimes, using once, few, many, or a class for an expanded clone.

d_gene: NA; v_gene: TRBV11-1; abundance: NA; j_gene: TRBJ2-7; CDR3nt: TGTGCCAGCAGCTTCGGACAGCGATCCGCCTACGAGCAGTACTTC; CDR3aa: CASSFGQRSAYEQYF
d_gene: NA; v_gene: TRBV4-3; abundance: NA; j_gene: TRBJ2-3; CDR3nt: TGCGCCAGCAGCCAGAACACGGGCCACCGGGATACGCAGTATTTT; CDR3aa: CASSQNTGHRDTQYF
d_gene: NA; v_gene: TRBV7-9; abundance: NA; j_gene: TRBJ2-1; CDR3nt: TGTGCCAGCAGCTTAGGGGACAGCGGGAGCTTTCATGAGCAGTTCTTC; CDR3aa: CASSLGDSGSFHEQFF
d_gene: NA; v_gene: TRBV5-1; abundance: NA; j_gene: TRBJ2-2; CDR3nt: TGCGCCAGCAGCGTAGGGGAGTACACCGGGGAGCTGTTTTTT; CDR3aa: CASSVGEYTGELFF
d_gene: NA; v_gene: TRBV5-6; abundance: NA; j_gene: TRBJ2-7; CDR3nt: TGTGCCAGCAGCTTTTTCGGGGGCGATTACGAGCAGTACTTC; CDR3aa: CASSFFGGDYEQYF
d_gene: TRBD1; v_gene: TRBV5-1; abundance: NA; j_gene: TRBJ2-1; CDR3nt: TGCGCCAGCAGCTTGGTATCACAGGGGTATTTCGATGAGCAGTTCTTC; CDR3aa: CASSLVSQGYFDEQFF
d_gene: NA; v_gene: TRBV5-1; abundance: once; j_gene: TRBJ1-1; CDR3nt: TGCGCCAGCAGCTTGGCGGGTGGAGACTGGGACACTGAAGCTTTCTTT; CDR3aa: CASSLAGGDWDTEAFF
d_gene: TRBD1; v_gene: TRBV18; abundance: NA; j_gene: TRBJ2-2; CDR3nt: TGTGCCAGCTCACTGCAGGGGGCGAACACCGGGGAGCTGTTTTTT; CDR3aa: CASSLQGANTGELFF
d_gene: TRBD2; v_gene: TRBV7-2; abundance: NA; j_gene: TRBJ2-7; CDR3nt: TGTGCCAGCAGCTTAGCGGCGGGAGGAAACTCCTACGAGCAGTACTTC; CDR3aa: CASSLAAGGNSYEQYF
d_gene: NA; v_gene: TRBV4-1; abundance: NA; j_gene: TRBJ1-1; CDR3nt: TGCGCCAGCAGCCGAGGGGGCACTGAAGCTTTCTTT; CDR3aa: CASSRGGTEAFF
d_gene: NA; v_gene: TRBV5-6; abundance: NA; j_gene: TRBJ2-2; CDR3nt: TGTGCCAGCAGCTTGCTACAGCGGAACACCGGGGAGCTGTTTTTT; CDR3aa: CASSLLQRNTGELFF
d_gene: TRBD1; v_gene: TRBV19; abundance: NA; j_gene: TRBJ2-2; CDR3nt: TGTGCCAGTAGTATCCGAGGGGGCGCGAACACCGGGGAGCTGTTTTTT; CDR3aa: CASSIRGGANTGELFF
d_gene: NA; v_gene: TRBV7-2; abundance: NA; j_gene: TRBJ1-5; CDR3nt: TGTGCCAGCAACGATGGACCAAATCAGCCCCAGCATTTT; CDR3aa: CASNDGPNQPQHF
d_gene: NA; v_gene: TRBV7-9; abundance: once; j_gene: TRBJ1-3; CDR3nt: TGTGCCAGCAGCCCGACCCTAGGAAACACCATATATTTT; CDR3aa: CASSPTLGNTIYF
d_gene: NA; v_gene: TRBV11-2; abundance: NA; j_gene: TRBJ1-1; CDR3nt: TGTGCCAGCACTCGGACGGCGAACACTGAAGCTTTCTTT; CDR3aa: CASTRTANTEAFF
d_gene: NA; v_gene: TRBV6-5; abundance: NA; j_gene: TRBJ2-7; CDR3nt: TGTGCCAGCAGGACCGGGATCGGGGAGCAGTACTTC; CDR3aa: CASRTGIGEQYF
d_gene: TRBD1; v_gene: TRBV6-5; abundance: NA; j_gene: TRBJ2-7; CDR3nt: TGTGCCAGCAGTTACTCGAGACAGGGGGCTCCGAGGCAGTACTTC; CDR3aa: CASSYSRQGAPRQYF
d_gene: TRBD2; v_gene: TRBV5-4; abundance: few; j_gene: TRBJ2-3; CDR3nt: TGTGCCAGCAGCTCTCCGGGACTAGCAACAGATACGCAGTATTTT; CDR3aa: CASSSPGLATDTQYF
d_gene: TRBD1; v_gene: TRBV7-2; abundance: NA; j_gene: TRBJ2-5; CDR3nt: TGTGCCAGCAGCGGTTCCGTTGGGACAGGAGAAGAGACCCAGTACTTC; CDR3aa: CASSGSVGTGEETQYF
d_gene: NA; v_gene: TRBV2; abundance: NA; j_gene: TRBJ2-3; CDR3nt: TGTGCCAGCAGTACAGGGAGGGTACGGACAGATACGCAGTATTTT; CDR3aa: CASSTGRVRTDTQYF
d_gene: TRBD2; v_gene: TRBV13; abundance: NA; j_gene: TRBJ2-1; CDR3nt: TGTGCCAGCAGCTTAGAAACTAGCGGGAGGGGGGGGAATGAGCAGTTCTTC; CDR3aa: CASSLETSGRGGNEQFF
d_gene: NA; v_gene: TRBV21-1; abundance: NA; j_gene: TRBJ1-2; CDR3nt: TGTGCCAGCGGTGAGGTTAGGAACCTGATCTATGGCTACACCTTC; CDR3aa: CASGEVRNLIYGYTF
d_gene: TRBD2; v_gene: TRBV5-4; abundance: NA; j_gene: TRBJ2-7; CDR3nt: TGTGCCAGCAGCTTGGGGCTAGCGGGAGTCTACGAGCAGTACTTC; CDR3aa: CASSLGLAGVYEQYF
d_gene: NA; v_gene: TRBV5-4; abundance: NA; j_gene: TRBJ2-5; CDR3nt: TGTGCCAGCAGACGCGACAGGGGAGGGCAAGAGACCCAGTACTTC; CDR3aa: CASRRDRGGQETQYF
d_gene: NA; v_gene: TRBV7-6; abundance: NA; j_gene: TRBJ2-3; CDR3nt: TGTGCCAGCAGCTTATTTTCAGGGGCGCGGACAGATACGCAGTATTTT; CDR3aa: CASSLFSGARTDTQYF
d_gene: TRBD2; v_gene: TRBV6-6; abundance: NA; j_gene: TRBJ2-7; CDR3nt: TGTGCCAGCGGGACTAGCGGGAACTACGAGCAGTACTTC; CDR3aa: CASGTSGNYEQYF
d_gene: TRBD1; v_gene: TRBV11-3; abundance: NA; j_gene: TRBJ1-5; CDR3nt: TGTGCCAGCAGCTCGGACGGGGGACAGGGGGGTTCCAATCAGCCCCAGCATTTT; CDR3aa: CASSSDGGQGGSNQPQHF
d_gene: NA; v_gene: TRBV28; abundance: NA; j_gene: TRBJ2-7; CDR3nt: TGTGCCAGCAGTTTTTCAGTCGAGCAGTACTTC; CDR3aa: CASSFSVEQYF
d_gene: NA; v_gene: TRBV19; abundance: NA; j_gene: TRBJ2-7; CDR3nt: TGTGCCAGTAGTGTCCGGGACTCCTACGAGCAGTACTTC; CDR3aa: CASSVRDSYEQYF
d_gene: NA; v_gene: TRBV25-1; abundance: NA; j_gene: TRBJ2-1; CDR3nt: TGTGCCAGCAGTGAATCCGGATTGGATGAGCAGTTCTTC; CDR3aa: CASSESGLDEQFF
d_gene: TRBD1; v_gene: TRBV7-2; abundance: NA; j_gene: TRBJ2-3; CDR3nt: TGTGCCAGCAGCTTAGTAGGGGGCGATGGCACAGATACGCAGTATTTT; CDR3aa: CASSLVGGDGTDTQYF
d_gene: TRBD2; v_gene: TRBV19; abundance: few; j_gene: TRBJ2-1; CDR3nt: TGTGCCAGTAGTATTCGGCGGGAGAGTGAGCAGTTCTTC; CDR3aa: CASSIRRESEQFF
d_gene: NA; v_gene: TRBV19; abundance: NA; j_gene: TRBJ2-5; CDR3nt: TGTGCCAGTAGTATAGGGTCCCTGGAGACCCAGTACTTC; CDR3aa: CASSIGSLETQYF
d_gene: NA; v_gene: TRBV7-6; abundance: NA; j_gene: TRBJ1-5; CDR3nt: TGTGCCAGCAGCAGGCCTATCAAGGGGAATCAGCCCCAGCATTTT; CDR3aa: CASSRPIKGNQPQHF